This passage covers 24 T cell receptor beta chains from one sample sequenced in a study of OX40 agonist ivuxolimab in advanced cancers. Using immunoSEQ multiplex PCR, the repertoire was profiled, and TCRdb retains in-frame clones only, with some absent. The data show tens of thousands of clones, 84% seen once. Sequences were derived from CD4+ or CD8+ T cells sorted from blood, sampled in a trial of the OX40 agonist ivuxolimab. These TCRs come from an adult with an advanced solid tumor such as melanoma, head and neck, liver or kidney cancer.

The chain has TRBV5-4 and TRBJ2-5; TRBD2 is a possible D gene (5 bases). The CDR3 length is 12 residues. V was pared by 4 bases and J by 5 bases, with 9 bases between. The germline V gene encodes CDR1 SGHNT and CDR2 YYREEE (reference sequence). CDR3 protein: CASSPGGETQYF. In DNA form, the CDR3 reads TGTGCCAGCAGCCCGGGCGGGGAGACCCAGTACTTC. The whole variable domain, filled in from reference TRBV5-4 and TRBJ2-5, reads ETGVTQSPTHLIKTRGQQVTLRCSSQSGHNTVSWYQQALGQGPQFIFQYYREEENGRGNFPPRFSGLQFPNYSSELNVNALELDDSALYLCASSPGGETQYFGPGTRLLVL.

The V gene is TRBV19, the J gene TRBJ2-1, with 10 bases that match TRBD2. The CDR3 has 17 amino acids. V trimming: 5 bases; J trimming: 4 bases; junction bases outside the gene matches: 11. Germline-derived CDR1 and CDR2 are LNHDA and SQIVND (reference sequence). CDR3 residues: CASSPPPASGSYNEQFF. In DNA form, the CDR3 reads TGTGCCAGTAGTCCCCCCCCCGCTAGCGGGAGTTACAATGAGCAGTTCTTC.

This clone was seen once. This chain links TRBV27 with TRBJ1-5; no reliable D call. The V and J ends lost 6 bases and 1 base respectively, with 4 bases between them. This CDR3 is built from 12 residues. Germline V gene lookup returns CDR1 MNHEY and CDR2 SMNVEV (reference sequence). The DNA of the CDR3 is TGTGCCAGCAGCACGAGCAATCAGCCCCAGCATTTT. Protein: CASSTSNQPQHF.

The chain recombines TRBV18 with TRBJ1-1, with TRBD1 as a possible D gene (6 bases). The germline V gene has CDR1 KGHSH and CDR2 LQKENI. The V and J ends lost 4 bases and 1 base respectively, with 7 bases between them. The CDR3 totals 13 residues. The CDR3 sequence is CASSRQENTEAFF. CDR3 sequence (DNA): TGTGCCAGCTCACGACAGGAGAACACTGAAGCTTTCTTT.

This rearrangement joins TRBV2 to TRBJ2-7; unclear D gene. Deletions cut 0 bases from V and 0 bases from J, with 9 bases between. This CDR3 region has 15 residues. CDR1 and CDR2 from the germline V gene are SNHLY and FYNNEI. CDR3 coding DNA: TGTGCCAGCAGTGAAGCGTATAAGAGCTCCTACGAGCAGTACTTC. It specifies CASSEAYKSSYEQYF. Full variable domain (missing parts from reference TRBV2 and TRBJ2-7): EPEVTQTPSHQVTQMGQEVILRCVPISNHLYFYWYRQILGQKVEFLVSFYNNEISEKSEIFDDQFSVERPDGSNFTLKIRSTKLEDSAMYFCASSEAYKSSYEQYFGPGTRLTVT.

The J gene is TRBJ1-3, the V gene TRBV11-2, with a possible D match to TRBD1 (5 bases). Trimming removed 5 bases from V and 2 bases from J, with 16 bases in between. This CDR3 region has 16 residues. Germline-derived CDR1 and CDR2 are SGHAT and FQNNGV. The CDR3 nucleotides read TGTGCCAGCAGCCGTGCGGGGACTTCAGCTGGAAACACCATATATTTT. Protein sequence: CASSRAGTSAGNTIYF.

On this clone: The germline gene is not matched at one end of the junction; a read error may be the cause. This sequence joins TRBV5-4 and TRBJ1-3, with D unclear. The germline CDR1 and CDR2 sequences are SGHNT and YYREEE (reference sequence). The length of the CDR3 is 15 residues. DNA of the CDR3: TGTGCCAGCAGCTTATCAGTGGACTCTGAAAACACCATATATTTT. Translating gives CASSLSVDSENTIYF.

This rearrangement joins TRBV29-1 to TRBJ2-1, with unresolved D. Germline V gene sequence: CDR1 SQVTM, CDR2 ANQGSEA. The CDR3 extends over 14 amino acids. Trimming removed 7 bases from V and 9 bases from J, with 22 bases in between. The CDR3 spells CSARDITLYGEQFF. The CDR3 DNA is TGCAGCGCCAGAGACATCACCCTCTACGGTGAGCAGTTCTTC.

The V call is TRBV5-1, the J call TRBJ1-5; D is ambiguous. The germline V gene encodes CDR1 SGHRS and CDR2 YFSETQ. The V and J ends lost 0 bases and 2 bases respectively, with 9 bases between them. The CDR3 runs to 15 residues. CDR3 amino acids: CASSLVPGGNQPQHF. CDR3 in DNA: TGCGCCAGCAGCTTGGTCCCGGGAGGCAATCAGCCCCAGCATTTT.

The CDR3 DNA reads as TGTGCCAGCAGTCGGTCTACAGGTTACAATGAGCAGTTCTTC. This gives the protein CASSRSTGYNEQFF. The chain links TRBV27 to TRBJ2-1; D perhaps matches TRBD1 (5 bases). This CDR3 spans 14 amino acids. With 5 bases removed from V and 4 bases from J, the gap between germline ends came to 12 bases. Germline CDR1 MNHEY, CDR2 SMNVEV (reference sequence).

The chain carries TRBV29-1 and TRBJ1-2, with D possibly TRBD1 on 6 matching bases. The V end was cut by 3 bases, the J end by 8 bases, with 19 bases between. CDR3 length equals 14 residues. Germline values: CDR1 SQVTM, CDR2 ANQGSEA. The CDR3 sequence is CSVDLTGTLSGYTF. The CDR3 DNA reads TGCAGCGTTGATCTAACCGGGACACTATCCGGCTACACCTTC.

The chain combines TRBV30 with TRBJ1-4; D ambiguous. Germline V gives CDR1 GTSNPN, CDR2 SVGIG (reference sequence). The CDR3 totals 13 residues. With 5 bases removed from V and 4 bases from J, the gap between germline ends came to 11 bases. The CDR3 coding sequence is TGTGCCTGGTCCCGAGGGCTTAATGAAAAACTGTTTTTT. Amino acids: CAWSRGLNEKLFF.

This clone was seen a single time. A read error may produce the germline difference seen at one junction end. The chain has TRBV5-1 and TRBJ2-2; tentatively, D is TRBD1 (7 bases). In germline, CDR1 is SGHRS, CDR2 YFSETQ. The CDR3 contains 18 residues. The CDR3 loop is CASRLVRPAGQTGGELFF. Here the CDR3 DNA reads TGCGCCAGCAGGTTGGTAAGACCTGCGGGACAGACGGGCGGGGAGCTGTTTTTT.

The chain uses TRBV11-3 and TRBJ1-1; TRBD1 aligns across 7 bases. The CDR3 extends over 15 amino acids. The germline V gene has CDR1 SGHNT and CDR2 YENEEA. J gave up 5 bases and V 1 base, and 7 bases lay outside the gene matches. CDR3 in amino acids: CASSLGRQGGTEAFF. CDR3 nucleotides: TGTGCCAGCAGCTTAGGCCGACAGGGAGGGACTGAAGCTTTCTTT.

This clone was seen only a few times. This chain uses TRBV5-1 with TRBJ1-1; D is unclear. From germline, CDR1 is SGHRS and CDR2 YFSETQ. This CDR3 is 13 amino acids long. V was trimmed by 3 bases and J by 4 bases, leaving 10 bases between them. CDR3 in amino acids: CASSSAGATEAFF. In nucleotides, the CDR3 is TGCGCCAGCAGCTCGGCGGGCGCCACTGAAGCTTTCTTT.

The chain has TRBV7-9 and TRBJ2-7; a possible D gene is TRBD1 (7 bases). V dropped 2 bases and J dropped 9 bases, with 17 bases sitting between them. Germline CDR1 and CDR2: SEHNR and FQNEAQ (reference sequence). The CDR3 has 14 amino acids. CDR3 amino acids: CASSLQGAQGGQYF. The CDR3 nucleotides read TGTGCCAGCAGCTTACAGGGAGCCCAGGGGGGGCAGTACTTC. Full variable domain (outside the CDR3, taken from reference TRBV7-9 and TRBJ2-7): DTGVSQNPRHKITKRGQNVTFRCDPISEHNRLYWYRQTLGQGPEFLTYFQNEAQLEKSRLLSDRFSAERPKGSFSTLEIQRTEQGDSAMYLCASSLQGAQGGQYFGPGTRLTVT.

This chain connects TRBV6-1 to TRBJ1-1, with 9 nucleotides matching TRBD1. Germline V gene lookup returns CDR1 MNHNS and CDR2 SASEGT. CDR3 length: 15 amino acids. The V segment lost 7 bases and the J segment 4 bases; nucleotides outside the gene matches: 10. The CDR3 spells CASTSQGAGGTEAFF. CDR3 DNA: TGTGCCAGCACCTCACAGGGGGCCGGGGGCACTGAAGCTTTCTTT.

This clone was observed a handful of times. The chain uses TRBV7-5 and TRBJ2-1; the table's D gene call, TRBD1, was not cross checked with the DNA. TRBV7-5 is marked as a pseudogene. This CDR3 comprises 15 residues. DNA of the CDR3: TGTGCCAGCAGCTTAGACAGAGTTCCCTACAATGAGCAGTTCTTC. Translated, it gives CASSLDRVPYNEQFF.

Here the CDR3 reads CASSGTSGGTGELFF. The CDR3 DNA sequence: TGTGCCAGCAGTGGGACTAGCGGGGGCACCGGGGAGCTGTTTTTT. J is TRBJ2-2 and V is TRBV2, with TRBD2 identical over 13 bases. CDR1 and CDR2 from the germline V gene are SNHLY and FYNNEI. The CDR3 covers 15 residues. The J segment lost 4 bases and the V segment lost 4 bases, leaving 0 bases of the junction unmatched. The variable domain in full, with the rest retrieved from reference TRBV2 and TRBJ2-2, is EPEVTQTPSHQVTQMGQEVILRCVPISNHLYFYWYRQILGQKVEFLVSFYNNEISEKSEIFDDQFSVERPDGSNFTLKIRSTKLEDSAMYFCASSGTSGGTGELFFGEGSRLTVL.

The chain combines TRBV11-3 with TRBJ2-2, with 7 bases aligning to TRBD1. Germline assignment: CDR1 SGHNT and CDR2 YENEEA. With 5 bases clipped from V and 5 bases from J, the junction kept 8 bases outside the gene matches. This CDR3 comprises 15 residues. The CDR3 nucleotides are TGTGCCAGCAGCCCGAAACAGGGGCGTACCGGGGAGCTGTTTTTT. This translates into CASSPKQGRTGELFF.

A single count supports this clone. CDR3 in DNA: TGCAGCGTTGTATGGGGCGGGGTCTACGAGCAGTACTTC. Its translation: CSVVWGGVYEQYF. This chain joins TRBV29-1 and TRBJ2-7; tentatively, D is TRBD2 (6 bases). This CDR3 is built from 13 residues. Trimming shortened V by 4 bases and J by 3 bases, and 13 bases separated the two germline ends. The germline gives CDR1 SQVTM, CDR2 ANQGSEA.

J is TRBJ1-2 and V is TRBV4-1; no clear D. The CDR3 spans 16 residues. V dropped 0 bases and J dropped 0 bases, with 11 bases sitting between them. Germline loops: CDR1 MGHRA, CDR2 YSYEKL. The CDR3 protein is CASSQDSAWANYGYTF. For the CDR3, the DNA is TGCGCCAGCAGCCAAGATTCAGCATGGGCTAACTATGGCTACACCTTC.

The genes are TRBV5-1 and TRBJ2-1; TRBD2 agrees at 11 bases. The CDR3 has 14 amino acids. Germline lookup yields CDR1 SGHRS and CDR2 YFSETQ. J gave up 8 bases and V 4 bases, and 5 bases lay outside the gene matches. The CDR3, as DNA: TGCGCCAGCAGCCCCGGGACTAGCGGCTATGAGCAGTTCTTC. Encoded protein: CASSPGTSGYEQFF.

The chain combines TRBV19 with TRBJ2-1, with 7 bases identical to TRBD2. The CDR3 has 15 amino acids. Trimming cost V 10 bases and J 0 bases; bases outside gene matches: 9. Per the germline V gene, CDR1 is LNHDA and CDR2 is SQIVND (reference sequence). The CDR3 is CATSRGSSSYNEQFF. The CDR3 DNA sequence: TGTGCCACCTCGCGGGGGAGCAGCTCCTACAATGAGCAGTTCTTC.